The clone carrying this T cell receptor (beta chain) was seen more than once but under ten times. The authors' processing: Estimation of nucleated cell counts relied on the amplification of reference gene primers. Only in-frame clones appear in the TCRdb table, and some are missing; sequencing was by immunoSEQ multiplex PCR. D and trimming were read from the DNA, whereas the V and J calls and clone size are those reported in that table. The data contain approximately 170,000 clones, about 88% of them singletons. The data were taken from a study of blood T cell repertoires in COVID-19. Overall study: The origin of the acute and convalescent COVID-19 samples was the United States, Italy and Spain. PBMCs, B-cell-depleted T cells, or T cells were the source of the cDNA or gDNA that made up the material.

Which cohort a participant joined came from the clinical history participants gave. The V and J ends lost 0 bases and 3 bases respectively, with 3 bases between them. Germline lookup yields CDR1 GTSNPN and CDR2 SVGIG (reference sequence). This CDR3 spans 11 amino acids. The rearrangement uses TRBV30 and TRBJ2-7, with D hard to call. This sequence originates from a young woman who had recovered from COVID-19. Sequencing was done on a sample of PBMCs or T cells enriched from blood (not recorded which). CDR3 nucleotide sequence: TGTGCCTGGAGTGTGAGCTACGAGCAGTACTTC. Translated, it gives CAWSVSYEQYF.